This entry lists 11 T cell receptor beta chains sequenced from one sample in a study of T cells in women clearing cervical HPV infection. Sequencing used immunoSEQ multiplex PCR; TCRdb keeps in-frame clones, though not all of them. The sample totals 30,000 to 35,000 clones. Sequenced: blood buffy coat. Receptors originate from a woman aged 18 to 75 with a cervical HPV16 infection that either progressed to CIN3+ or cleared (not recorded which).

Comment on this clone: The CDR3 end falls 3 residues outside the read, so it is completed with the germline J gene. The rearrangement uses TRBV5-6 and TRBJ2-3; 11 nucleotides align to TRBD1. The length of the CDR3 is 14 residues. The V segment lost 3 bases and the J segment 4 bases; nucleotides outside the gene matches: 1. Germline lookup yields CDR1 SGHDT and CDR2 YYEEEE. The covered CDR3 bases are TGTGCCAGCAGCTCGGGACAGGGGGCAGATACG. Protein sequence: CASSSGQGADT. The full CDR3 protein is CASSSGQGADTQYF.

About this clone: The missing CDR3 end, 3 residues past where the read stops, is filled in from the germline J gene. The chain uses TRBV11-3 and TRBJ2-7; D is ambiguous. The length of the CDR3 is 13 residues. Germline CDR1 is SGHNT and CDR2 is YENEEA. Trimming shortened V by 2 bases and J by 4 bases, and 9 bases separated the two germline ends. Here the CDR3 reads CASSLSGLYEQYF. CDR3 bases read: TGTGCCAGCAGCTTAAGTGGGCTTTACGAG.

Remarks on this clone: The CDR3 end is not reached by the read, which stops 3 residues before it; the germline J gene fills it in. J is TRBJ2-3 and V is TRBV30, with TRBD2 as a possible D gene (5 bases). Germline values: CDR1 GTSNPN, CDR2 SVGIG (reference sequence). The CDR3 is 13 amino acids. The germline V and J ends were trimmed by 1 base and 0 bases, with 5 bases remaining between them. CDR3 bases read: TGTGCCTGGAGTGCGGGGAGCACAGATACG. Protein: CAWSAGSTDT. The entire CDR3 sequence reads CAWSAGSTDTQYF. Filled out from reference TRBV30 and TRBJ2-3, the complete variable domain reads SQTIHQWPATLVQPVGSPLSLECTVEGTSNPNLYWYRQAAGRGLQLLFYSVGIGQISSEVPQNLSASRPQDRQFILSSKKLLLSDSGFYLCAWSAGSTDTQYFGPGTRLTVL.

A remark on this clone: The read halts 3 residues ahead of the CDR3 end, with the missing end drawn from the germline J gene. The V and J genes are TRBV5-1 and TRBJ2-3; 14 bases fit TRBD2. Germline V gene lookup returns CDR1 SGHRS and CDR2 YFSETQ. The V segment lost 4 bases and the J segment 6 bases; nucleotides outside the gene matches: 1. The CDR3 totals 14 residues. The CDR3 DNA, read in part, is TGCGCCAGCAGCCGGACTAGCGGGAGGGATACG. It translates to CASSRTSGRDT. The whole CDR3 reads CASSRTSGRDTQYF.

On this clone itself: The read ends 3 residues shy of where the CDR3 ends; the end is completed using the germline J gene. The chain joins TRBV6-2 or TRBV6-3 to TRBJ1-1; no definite D call. CDR1 and CDR2 (germline): MNHEY, SVGEGT. V was cut by 5 bases and J by 5 bases, with 9 bases left in between. The CDR3 extends over 12 amino acids. This CDR3 reads CASSQERTEAFF. Incomplete CDR3 DNA: TGTGCCAGCAGTCAGGAGAGGACTGAA.

Worth noting for this clone: The read is 3 residues too short to cover the CDR3 end, so that end is filled in from the germline J gene. The V call is TRBV19, the J call TRBJ1-5; no definite D call. The V end was cut by 11 bases, the J end by 0 bases, with 14 bases between. Per germline, CDR1 LNHDA and CDR2 SQIVND (reference sequence). This CDR3 contains 14 residues. The CDR3 DNA, read in part, is TGTGCCTCCTCAAGCCGGGGTAGCAATCAGCCC. Encoded protein: CASSSRGSNQP. The complete CDR3 reads CASSSRGSNQPQHF.

Concerning this clone itself: The read gets to within 3 residues of the CDR3 end, and the germline J gene fills in the rest. The chain uses TRBV29-1 and TRBJ2-3; the D gene is possibly TRBD1 (5 bases). This CDR3 contains 13 residues. CDR1 is SQVTM and CDR2 is ANQGSEA in the germline V gene. This chain's CDR3 is CSVVQVTQETQYF. The covered CDR3 bases are TGCAGCGTCGTACAGGTCACTCAAGAGACG.

For this clone: The DNA ends 3 residues before the CDR3 does, and the rest of the CDR3 is filled in from the germline J gene. This chain connects TRBV19 to TRBJ2-7; 10 bases fit TRBD1. The V and J ends lost 3 bases and 6 bases, in that order; junction bases with no gene match: 5. Germline lookup yields CDR1 LNHDA and CDR2 SQIVND (reference sequence). The CDR3 is 14 residues long. The sequenced part of the CDR3 DNA is TGTGCCAGTAGTATTATCGGGACAGGGGTCGAG. This encodes CASSIIGTGVE. The full CDR3 protein is CASSIIGTGVEQYF.

As to this clone: The read terminates 3 residues before the CDR3 end, so the remaining end is supplied by the germline J gene. The chain recombines TRBV11-2 with TRBJ2-1, with D possibly being TRBD1 (6 bases). Trimming pared 5 bases from V and 7 bases from J, leaving 18 bases between. The CDR3 consists of 15 residues. CDR1 is SGHAT, CDR2 FQNNGV, per germline. The CDR3: CASSPQGRASNEQFF. CDR3 DNA (partial): TGTGCCAGCAGCCCCCAGGGGCGAGCTTCGAATGAG.

For this clone: The CDR3 extends 3 residues past the end of the read, so its final part is completed from the germline J gene. The chain is built from TRBV30 and TRBJ1-1; D not certain. Germline CDR1 is GTSNPN and CDR2 is SVGIG (reference sequence). The length of the CDR3 is 13 residues. Trimming cost V 0 bases and J 4 bases, with 9 bases left between them. CDR3 in amino acids: CAWSVQLGTEAFF. The CDR3 bases that were read are TGTGCCTGGAGTGTACAGTTAGGCACTGAA.

Concerning this clone itself: The sequence runs out 3 residues before the end of the CDR3; the remainder is reconstructed from the germline J gene. This sequence joins TRBV20-1 and TRBJ2-2, with a tentative D call TRBD2 (6 bases). This CDR3 is built from 12 residues. Per the germline V gene, CDR1 is DFQATT and CDR2 is SNEGSKA (reference sequence). CDR3 in amino acids: CSASWGEEKLFF. CDR3 DNA (partial): TGCAGTGCTAGTTGGGGGGAAGAAAAG.